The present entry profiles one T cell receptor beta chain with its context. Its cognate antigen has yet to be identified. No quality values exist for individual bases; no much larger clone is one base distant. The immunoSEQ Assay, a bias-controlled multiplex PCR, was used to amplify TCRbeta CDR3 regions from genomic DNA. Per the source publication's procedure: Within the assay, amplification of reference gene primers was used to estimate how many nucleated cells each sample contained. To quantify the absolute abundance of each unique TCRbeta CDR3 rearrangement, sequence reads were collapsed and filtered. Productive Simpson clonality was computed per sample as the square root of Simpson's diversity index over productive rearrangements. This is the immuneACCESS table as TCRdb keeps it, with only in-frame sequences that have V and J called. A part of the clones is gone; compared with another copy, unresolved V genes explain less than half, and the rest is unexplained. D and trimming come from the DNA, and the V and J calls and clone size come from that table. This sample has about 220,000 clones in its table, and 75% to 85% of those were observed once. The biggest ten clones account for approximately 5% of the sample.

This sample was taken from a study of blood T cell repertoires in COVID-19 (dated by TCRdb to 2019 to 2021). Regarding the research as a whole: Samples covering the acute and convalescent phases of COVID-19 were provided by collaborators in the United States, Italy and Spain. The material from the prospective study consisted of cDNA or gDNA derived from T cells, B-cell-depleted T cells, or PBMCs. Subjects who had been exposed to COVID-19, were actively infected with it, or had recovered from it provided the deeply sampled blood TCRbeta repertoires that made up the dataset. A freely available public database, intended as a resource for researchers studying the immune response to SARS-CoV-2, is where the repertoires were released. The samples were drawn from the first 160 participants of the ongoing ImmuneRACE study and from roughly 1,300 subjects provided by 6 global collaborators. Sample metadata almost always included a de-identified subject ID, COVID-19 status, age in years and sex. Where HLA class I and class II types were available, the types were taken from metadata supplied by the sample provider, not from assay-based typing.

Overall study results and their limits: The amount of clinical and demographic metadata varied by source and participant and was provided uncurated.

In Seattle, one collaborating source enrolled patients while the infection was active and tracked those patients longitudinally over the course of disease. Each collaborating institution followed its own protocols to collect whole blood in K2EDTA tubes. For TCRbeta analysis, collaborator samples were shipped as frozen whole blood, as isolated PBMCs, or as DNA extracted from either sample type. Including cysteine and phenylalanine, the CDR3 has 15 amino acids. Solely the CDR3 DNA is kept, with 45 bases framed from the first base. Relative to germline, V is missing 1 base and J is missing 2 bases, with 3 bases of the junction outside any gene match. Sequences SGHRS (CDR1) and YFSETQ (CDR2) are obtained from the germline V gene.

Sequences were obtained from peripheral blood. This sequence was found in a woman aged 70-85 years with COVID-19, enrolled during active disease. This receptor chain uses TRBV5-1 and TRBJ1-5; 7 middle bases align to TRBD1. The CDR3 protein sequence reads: CASSLYGQGNQPQHF. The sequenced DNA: TGCGCCAGCAGCTTGTATGGACAGGGCAATCAGCCCCAGCATTTT.